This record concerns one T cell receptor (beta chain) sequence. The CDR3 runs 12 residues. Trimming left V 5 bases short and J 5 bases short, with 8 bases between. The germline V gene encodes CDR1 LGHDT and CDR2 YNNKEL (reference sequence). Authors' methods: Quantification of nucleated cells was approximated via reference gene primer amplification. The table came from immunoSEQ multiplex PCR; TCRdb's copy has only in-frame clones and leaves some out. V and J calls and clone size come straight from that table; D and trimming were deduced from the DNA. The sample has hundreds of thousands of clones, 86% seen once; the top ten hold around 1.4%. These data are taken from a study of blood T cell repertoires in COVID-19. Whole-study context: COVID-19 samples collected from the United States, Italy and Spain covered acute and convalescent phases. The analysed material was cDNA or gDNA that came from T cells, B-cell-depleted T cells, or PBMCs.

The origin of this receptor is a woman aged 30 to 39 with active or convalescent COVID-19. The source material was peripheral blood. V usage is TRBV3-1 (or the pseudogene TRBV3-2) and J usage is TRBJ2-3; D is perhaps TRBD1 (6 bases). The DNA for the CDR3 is TGTGCCAGCAGCTTCAGGGGAGATACGCAGTATTTT. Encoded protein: CASSFRGDTQYF.